The 19 T cell receptor beta chains reported below all come from one sample, sequenced in a study of sequential checkpoint blockade in melanoma (dated by TCRdb to between 2018 and 2020). This sample's treatment or condition label indicates: randomized to nivolumab then ipilimumab (arm A) or the reverse (arm B). Libraries were constructed by the immunoSEQ multiplex PCR assay. TCRdb took over this immuneACCESS table, retaining in-frame rearrangements with V and J assigned. Such tables are incomplete; in checked studies, under half of the missing clones stem from an unresolved V gene, and the remainder is unexplained. This sample holds 15,000 to 20,000 clones; 65% to 85% were observed only once. The ten largest clones add up to about 40% of the sample. This specimen consisted of CD8+ T cells sorted from blood (inferred from file names), obtained from a patient given nivolumab and ipilimumab in sequence. All receptors derive from a human donor with melanoma.

The rearrangement uses TRBV19 and TRBJ2-1; perhaps TRBD1 as D (7 bases). This CDR3 is built from 15 residues. The ends were cut back, 5 bases at V and 8 bases at J, with 19 bases in the middle. Looked up from germline, CDR1 is LNHDA and CDR2 is SQIVND (reference sequence). CDR3 amino acids: CASSEQGGLRDEQFF. DNA for the CDR3: TGTGCCAGTAGTGAGCAGGGGGGTCTTAGGGATGAGCAGTTCTTC.

This rearrangement joins TRBV7-9 to TRBJ1-1; weak D call: TRBD1 (5 bases). Germline V lookup: CDR1 SEHNR, CDR2 FQNEAQ (reference sequence). The CDR3 is 14 residues long. Trimming took 5 bases from V and 4 from J, leaving 14 bases between them. Written as DNA, the CDR3 is TGTGCCAGCAGCGCCCTGGGGGGTGGCACTGAAGCTTTCTTT. It specifies CASSALGGGTEAFF.

V is TRBV7-9 and J is TRBJ2-7, with no clear D. This CDR3 spans 12 amino acids. V gave up 1 base and J gave up 6 bases, with 7 bases separating them. The germline V gene encodes CDR1 SEHNR and CDR2 FQNEAQ (reference sequence). CDR3 coding DNA: TGTGCCAGCAGCTTAGGTGGCAGCGAGCAGTACTTC. Translation: CASSLGGSEQYF.

The J gene is TRBJ1-4, the V gene TRBV7-8; D may be TRBD1 (5 bases). This CDR3 contains 15 residues. Trimming took 5 bases from V and 4 from J, leaving 14 bases between them. In germline, CDR1 is SGHVS, CDR2 FQNEAQ. CDR3 sequence reads: CASSPSGGLNEKLFF. The CDR3 DNA reads as TGTGCCAGCAGCCCCAGCGGGGGTCTTAATGAAAAACTGTTTTTT.

The V gene is TRBV4-2, the J gene TRBJ2-7; 9 bases fit TRBD1. Germline loops: CDR1 LGHNA, CDR2 YNFKEQ. The trim removed 0 bases at V and 7 bases at J, leaving 10 bases unmatched. The CDR3 extends over 16 amino acids. Here the CDR3 reads CASSQESQGAGGEQYF. CDR3 sequence (DNA): TGTGCCAGCAGCCAAGAATCACAGGGGGCCGGAGGGGAGCAGTACTTC.

This chain uses TRBV13 with TRBJ2-7, with D unresolved. The CDR3 is 14 residues long. V shed 1 base and J shed 3 bases, with 10 bases lying between them. CDR1 and CDR2 from the germline V gene are PRHDT and FYEKMQ (reference sequence). CDR3 coding DNA: TGTGCCAGCAGCTTAGCTGCGGTAGACTACGAGCAGTACTTC. This encodes CASSLAAVDYEQYF. The full variable domain, completed using reference TRBV13 and TRBJ2-7, is AAGVIQSPRHLIKEKRETATLKCYPIPRHDTVYWYQQGPGQDPQFLISFYEKMQSDKGSIPDRFSAQQFSDYHSELNMSSLELGDSALYFCASSLAAVDYEQYFGPGTRLTVT.

The chain joins TRBV9 to TRBJ2-3; 7 bases map to TRBD2. The germline V gene has CDR1 SGDLS and CDR2 YYNGEE. The junction had 9 bases not matched to a gene; V was cut back by 0 bases and J by 2 bases. The CDR3 loop spans 17 amino acids. In nucleotides, the CDR3 is TGTGCCAGCAGCGTAGAAGTGGGAGGGAGAGACACAGATACGCAGTATTTT. Protein sequence: CASSVEVGGRDTDTQYF.

The rearrangement links TRBV19 to TRBJ2-5, with 11 nucleotides matching TRBD2. CDR1 is LNHDA and CDR2 is SQIVND in the germline V gene (reference sequence). V shed 5 bases and J 0 bases; nucleotides not matched to a gene: 5. The CDR3 totals 16 residues. CDR3 in DNA: TGTGCCAGTAGTGAGCGGACTAGCGGGTACCAAGAGACCCAGTACTTC. It codes for CASSERTSGYQETQYF. The full variable domain, completed using reference TRBV19 and TRBJ2-5, is DGGITQSPKYLFRKEGQNVTLSCEQNLNHDAMYWYRQDPGQGLRLIYYSQIVNDFQKGDIAEGYSVSREKKESFPLTVTSAQKNPTAFYLCASSERTSGYQETQYFGPGTRLLVL.

The genes are TRBV5-4 and TRBJ2-1; TRBD2 agrees at 11 bases. The CDR3 is made up of 13 amino acids. The junction had 9 bases not matched to a gene; V was cut back by 4 bases and J by 15 bases. Germline CDR1 reads SGHNT; CDR2 reads YYREEE (reference sequence). CDR3 bases: TGTGCCAGCAGCCCGTCGATAGCGGGAGGGGTGTTCTTC. Residues: CASSPSIAGGVFF.

The chain links TRBV27 to TRBJ2-6, with 7 positions matching TRBD1. Trimming at V came to 8 bases and at J to 4 bases, leaving 8 bases not matched to a gene. The germline V gene has CDR1 MNHEY and CDR2 SMNVEV (reference sequence). The CDR3 is 15 amino acids. The DNA of the CDR3 is TGTGCCAGCGGTGACGGGACAGCCGGGGCCAACGTCCTGACTTTC. Its translation is CASGDGTAGANVLTF.

The rearrangement uses TRBV4-2 and TRBJ1-2; D is ambiguous. Germline values: CDR1 LGHNA, CDR2 YNFKEQ. V was cut by 0 bases and J by 3 bases, with 14 bases left in between. This CDR3 contains 16 residues. The CDR3 reads CASSQDIAGVHYGYTF. The DNA of the CDR3 is TGTGCCAGCAGCCAAGATATTGCGGGCGTTCACTATGGCTACACCTTC.

The chain is built from TRBV29-1 and TRBJ2-1; D is possibly TRBD2 (6 bases). The CDR3 runs to 13 residues. Between the trimmed V and J ends, which lost 3 bases and 3 bases, there was a span of 9 bases. Germline CDR1 reads SQVTM; CDR2 reads ANQGSEA. CDR3 DNA sequence: TGCAGCGTTGAGAGGGGAGGCTACAATGAGCAGTTCTTC. Amino acid sequence: CSVERGGYNEQFF.

The sample holds one count of this clone. The V gene is TRBV10-2, the J gene TRBJ1-2; no clear D gene. CDR1 is WSHSY, CDR2 SAAADI, per germline. V lost 2 bases to trimming and J lost 4 bases, with 11 bases between them. CDR3 length equals 14 residues. Here the CDR3 reads CASSEVAGIYGYTF. The DNA for the CDR3 is TGCGCCAGCAGTGAGGTGGCGGGAATCTATGGCTACACCTTC.

The chain is built from TRBV28 and TRBJ2-1, with 7 bases aligning to TRBD2. With 5 bases clipped from V and 5 bases from J, the junction kept 12 bases outside the gene matches. The CDR3 is 16 residues long. Looked up from germline, CDR1 is MDHEN and CDR2 is SYDVKM. The CDR3 region has the DNA TGTGCCAGCAGTCCCCGGGAGGAGCGGGCAAACAATGAGCAGTTCTTC. Translated, it gives CASSPREERANNEQFF.

The V gene is TRBV6-5, the J gene TRBJ2-4; 9 bases map to TRBD1. The V gene's germline CDR1 is MNHEY and CDR2 SVGAGI. The CDR3 runs to 15 residues. Trimming at V came to 6 bases and at J to 5 bases, leaving 8 bases not matched to a gene. The DNA for the CDR3 is TGTGCCAGCAGGAGGACAGGGGCGCATGAAAACATTCAGTACTTC. Protein: CASRRTGAHENIQYF.

J is TRBJ1-1 and V is TRBV6-5; 7 bases are shared with TRBD1. The V gene's germline CDR1 is MNHEY and CDR2 SVGAGI. CDR3 size: 15 residues. Germline trimming cut 5 bases from V and 2 bases from J; bases unmatched to any gene: 8. The CDR3 protein is CASSTRDRGNTEAFF. The CDR3 region has the DNA TGTGCCAGCAGTACCAGGGACAGAGGAAACACTGAAGCTTTCTTT.

The rearrangement joins TRBV4-1 to TRBJ2-7, with 9 bases fitting TRBD1. This CDR3 spans 15 amino acids. Germline CDR1 MGHRA, CDR2 YSYEKL. Trimming took 1 base from V and 4 from J; bases not matched to a gene: 5. CDR3 in amino acids: CASSQGTGVNYEQYF. The CDR3 DNA reads as TGCGCCAGCAGCCAAGGGACAGGGGTCAATTACGAGCAGTACTTC.

V gene TRBV4-1 combines with J gene TRBJ2-5, with no clear D. The CDR3 runs to 15 residues. Germline loops: CDR1 MGHRA, CDR2 YSYEKL. Trimming shortened V by 0 bases and J by 4 bases, and 12 bases separated the two germline ends. CDR3 nucleotide sequence: TGCGCCAGCAGCCAAGAAGATGCGAGGAGAGAGACCCAGTACTTC. Translating gives CASSQEDARRETQYF.

V is TRBV15 and J is TRBJ2-5; 11 nucleotides align to TRBD2. Germline V CDR1 and CDR2: LNHNV, YYDKDF (reference sequence). V was clipped by 4 bases and J by 0 bases; unmatched bases: 4. This CDR3 region has 16 residues. CDR3 nucleotide sequence: TGTGCCACCAGCACCCCGGGACTAGCGGACCAAGAGACCCAGTACTTC. As protein: CATSTPGLADQETQYF.